This T cell receptor beta chain was retrieved from a study of identical twins. In TCRdb, the 5' RACE reads were re-called with MiXCR into one record per CDR3 protein. Here the sample spans 1.5 million or so distinct CDR3 sequences, about 32% being singletons. This clonotype was detected a few times. CDR3 length equals 15 residues. Germline V lookup: CDR1 ENHRY, CDR2 SYGVKD. V was cut by 6 bases and J by 3 bases, with 18 bases left in between. The receptor comes from a newborn girl in good health. The sequencing input was cord blood. This rearrangement joins TRBV10-3 to TRBJ2-7, with D perhaps matching TRBD2 (6 bases). CDR3 sequence reads: CAIREGGSRGYEQYF. The CDR3 coding sequence is TGTGCCATCAGGGAAGGAGGGTCTAGGGGCTACGAGCAGTACTTC.